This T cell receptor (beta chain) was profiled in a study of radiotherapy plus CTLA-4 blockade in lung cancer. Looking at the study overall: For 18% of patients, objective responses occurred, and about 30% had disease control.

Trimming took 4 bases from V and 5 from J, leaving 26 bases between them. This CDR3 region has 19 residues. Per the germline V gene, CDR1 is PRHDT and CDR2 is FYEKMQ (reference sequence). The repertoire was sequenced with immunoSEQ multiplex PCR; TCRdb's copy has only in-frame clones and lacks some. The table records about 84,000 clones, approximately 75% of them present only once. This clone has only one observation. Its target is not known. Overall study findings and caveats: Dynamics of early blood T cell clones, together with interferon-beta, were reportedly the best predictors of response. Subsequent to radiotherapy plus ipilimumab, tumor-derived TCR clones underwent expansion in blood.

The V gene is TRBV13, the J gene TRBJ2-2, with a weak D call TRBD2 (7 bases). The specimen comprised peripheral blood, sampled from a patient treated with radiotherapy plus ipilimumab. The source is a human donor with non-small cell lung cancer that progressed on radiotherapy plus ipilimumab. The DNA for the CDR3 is TGTGCCAGCAGCTCCACAATATTCCACCGGGGGGCTCGAACCGGGGAGCTGTTTTTT. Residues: CASSSTIFHRGARTGELFF.